The TCR beta chain under discussion was sequenced for a study of breast tumors, draining lymph nodes, adjacent tissues. J lost 5 bases, V lost 4 bases, and 8 bases had no gene match. CDR1 is SGHVS and CDR2 is FQNEAQ in the germline V gene. This CDR3 region has 16 residues. One entry per CDR3 protein, called by TCRdb with MiXCR from the multiplex PCR reads. The sample holds about 21,000 distinct CDR3 sequences, about 41% seen once. Only a few counts were recorded for this clonotype. The chain carries TRBV7-8 and TRBJ1-6; the match to TRBD1 covers 7 bases. Input material: breast tumor tissue. The TCR sequence derives from a female donor with breast cancer. Some clones in this sample may be carry-over from other donors' samples. The CDR3 bases are TGTGCCAGCAGCTCTCCAACGACAGGGAATAATTCACCCCTCCACTTT. It yields the protein CASSSPTTGNNSPLHF.